This T cell receptor (beta chain) was identified in a study of PD-1 blockade in classical Hodgkin lymphoma. The patients all showed relapse after autologous stem cell transplantation, while their brentuximab vedotin exposure varied. Clones were sequenced by immunoSEQ multiplex PCR, and TCRdb holds only the in-frame ones, with some missing. The sample carries roughly 140,000 clones, less than 80% recorded once. A note on this clone: No antigen is known for it.

The CDR3 contains 15 residues. Germline V gene lookup returns CDR1 SGHTA and CDR2 FQGNSA. Trimming left V 0 bases short and J 4 bases short, with 13 bases between. Study-level findings and limits: According to reports, newly diagnosed patients had lower baseline TCR diversity than healthy donors, and relapsed/refractory patients had lower baseline TCR diversity still. TCR diversity in CD4+, not CD8+, cells rose significantly by C4D1.

The V call is TRBV7-2, the J call TRBJ2-7; D uncertain. The source is a human donor with classical Hodgkin lymphoma. The sample here was peripheral blood mononuclear cells (PBMCs), taken before the second cycle of nivolumab. The CDR3 region is CASSLAPDWWYEQYF. The CDR3, as DNA: TGTGCCAGCAGCTTAGCGCCAGACTGGTGGTACGAGCAGTACTTC.